Below, one T cell receptor (beta chain) is given with its context. This CDR3 spans 14 amino acids. V lost 7 bases to trimming and J lost 5 bases; unmatched junction nucleotides: 13. In germline, CDR1 is SQVTM, CDR2 ANQGSEA. Here immunoSEQ multiplex PCR was the method, and the copy in TCRdb shows in-frame clones only, minus some. There are around 70,000 clones in the sample; approximately 78% occur only once, and around 5% lies in the top ten. Patients were excluded for autoimmune disease history or systemic immunosuppression. The entry originates in a study of OX40 agonist ivuxolimab in advanced cancers. Background on the study: All patients had ivuxolimab intravenously every 2 weeks at 0.01 to 10 mg/kg.

This material consisted of CD4+ or CD8+ T cells sorted from blood, taken in a trial of the OX40 agonist ivuxolimab. The J gene is TRBJ1-2, the V gene TRBV29-1; 7 bases agree with TRBD1. The source of this sequence is an adult with an advanced solid tumor such as melanoma, head and neck, liver or kidney cancer. The CDR3 bases are TGCAGCGCCGGTCGAGGGGGCGAGGGGTATGGCTACACCTTC. It translates to CSAGRGGEGYGYTF.